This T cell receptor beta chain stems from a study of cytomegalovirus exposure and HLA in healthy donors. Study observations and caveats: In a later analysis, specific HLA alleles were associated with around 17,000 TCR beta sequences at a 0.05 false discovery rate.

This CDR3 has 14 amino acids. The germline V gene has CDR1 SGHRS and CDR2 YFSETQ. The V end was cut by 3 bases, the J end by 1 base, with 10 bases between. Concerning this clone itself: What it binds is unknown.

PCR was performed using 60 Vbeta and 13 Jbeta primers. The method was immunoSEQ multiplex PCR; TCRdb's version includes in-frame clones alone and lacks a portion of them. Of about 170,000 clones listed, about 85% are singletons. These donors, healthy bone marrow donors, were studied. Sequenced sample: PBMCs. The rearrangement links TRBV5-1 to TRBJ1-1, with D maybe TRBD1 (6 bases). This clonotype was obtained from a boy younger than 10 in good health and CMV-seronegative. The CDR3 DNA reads TGCGCCAGCAGCTGGGAGGGGGGGAACACTGAAGCTTTCTTT. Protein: CASSWEGGNTEAFF.